The text below deals with one TCR beta chain. CDR3 length: 16 residues. V lost 2 bases to trimming and J lost 12 bases, with 23 bases between them. The germline V gene has CDR1 MNHNY and CDR2 SVGAGI (reference sequence). Using immunoSEQ multiplex PCR, the repertoire was profiled, and TCRdb retains in-frame clones only, with some absent. The sample lists more than 250,000 clones; over 75% were seen once. The data were obtained in a study of blood T cell repertoires in COVID-19. As for the study in general: Collection of acute and convalescent COVID-19 samples took place in the United States, Italy and Spain.

Sequencing was carried out using peripheral blood. The receptor comes from a human donor in a cohort sampled during active COVID-19. The chain couples TRBV6-6 to TRBJ2-1, with D tentatively TRBD2 (6 bases). The DNA of the CDR3 is TGTGCCAGCAGTTACACAAGCGGGTCCGTTCTCGGAGGGCAGTTCTTC. Its translation is CASSYTSGSVLGGQFF.